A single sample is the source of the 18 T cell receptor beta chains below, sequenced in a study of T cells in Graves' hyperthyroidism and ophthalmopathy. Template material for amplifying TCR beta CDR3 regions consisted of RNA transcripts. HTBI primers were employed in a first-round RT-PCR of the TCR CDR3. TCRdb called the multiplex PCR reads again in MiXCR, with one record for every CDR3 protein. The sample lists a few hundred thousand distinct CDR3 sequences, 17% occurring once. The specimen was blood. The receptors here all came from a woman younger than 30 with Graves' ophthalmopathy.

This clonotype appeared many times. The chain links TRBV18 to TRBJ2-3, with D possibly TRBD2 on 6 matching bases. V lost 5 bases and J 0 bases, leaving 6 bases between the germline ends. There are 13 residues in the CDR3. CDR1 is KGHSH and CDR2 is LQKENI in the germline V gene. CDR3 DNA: TGTGCCAGCTCAGGGACTAGCACAGATACGCAGTATTTT. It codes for CASSGTSTDTQYF. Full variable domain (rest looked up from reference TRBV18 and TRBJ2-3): NAGVMQNPRHLVRRRGQEARLRCSPMKGHSHVYWYRQLPEEGLKFMVYLQKENIIDESGMPKERFSAEFPKEGPSILRIQQVVRGDSAAYFCASSGTSTDTQYFGPGTRLTVL.

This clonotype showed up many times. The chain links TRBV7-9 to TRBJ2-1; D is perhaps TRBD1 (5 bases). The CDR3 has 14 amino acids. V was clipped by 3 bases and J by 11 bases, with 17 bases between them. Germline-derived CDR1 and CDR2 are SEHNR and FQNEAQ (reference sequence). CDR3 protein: CASSFGAVDDKQFF. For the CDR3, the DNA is TGTGCCAGCAGCTTTGGGGCCGTGGATGATAAGCAGTTCTTC.

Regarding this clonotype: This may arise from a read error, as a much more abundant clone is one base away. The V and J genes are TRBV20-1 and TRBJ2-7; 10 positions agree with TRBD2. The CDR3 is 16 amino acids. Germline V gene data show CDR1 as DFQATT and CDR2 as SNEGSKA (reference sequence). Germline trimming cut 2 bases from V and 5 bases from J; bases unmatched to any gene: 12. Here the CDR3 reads CSARPSGGAQVDEQYF. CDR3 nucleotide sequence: TGCAGTGCTAGACCTAGCGGGGGAGCACAGGTAGACGAGCAGTACTTC.

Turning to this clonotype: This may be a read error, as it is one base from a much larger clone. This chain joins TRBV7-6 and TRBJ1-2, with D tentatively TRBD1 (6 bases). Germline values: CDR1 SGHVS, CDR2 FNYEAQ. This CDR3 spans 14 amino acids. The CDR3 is CACSPLQGNYGYTF. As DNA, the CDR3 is TGTGCCTGCAGCCCCTTACAGGGTAACTATGGCTACACCTTC.

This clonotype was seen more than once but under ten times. CDR3 protein: CASSSRAGGRGNTIYF. CDR3 nucleotides: TGCGCCAGCAGCTCCCGGGCCGGAGGACGGGGAAACACCATATATTTT. The rearrangement joins TRBV5-1 to TRBJ1-3; D is undetermined. CDR3 length equals 16 residues. The ends were cut back, 3 bases at V and 4 bases at J, with 17 bases in the middle. Germline CDR1 and CDR2: SGHRS and YFSETQ.

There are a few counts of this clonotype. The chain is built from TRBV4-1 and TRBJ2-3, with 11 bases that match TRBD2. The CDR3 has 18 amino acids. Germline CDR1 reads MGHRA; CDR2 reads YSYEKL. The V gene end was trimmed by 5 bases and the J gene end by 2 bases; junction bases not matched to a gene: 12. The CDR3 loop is CASSDKPPGLADTDTQYF. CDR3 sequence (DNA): TGCGCCAGCAGCGATAAGCCACCGGGACTAGCGGACACAGATACGCAGTATTTT.

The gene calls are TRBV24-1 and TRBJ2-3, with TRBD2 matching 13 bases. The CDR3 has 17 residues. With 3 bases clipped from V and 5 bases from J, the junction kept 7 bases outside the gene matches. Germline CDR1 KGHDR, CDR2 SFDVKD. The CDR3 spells CATSDQLAGGPIDTQYF. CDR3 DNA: TGTGCCACCAGTGATCAACTAGCGGGAGGGCCGATAGATACGCAGTATTTT.

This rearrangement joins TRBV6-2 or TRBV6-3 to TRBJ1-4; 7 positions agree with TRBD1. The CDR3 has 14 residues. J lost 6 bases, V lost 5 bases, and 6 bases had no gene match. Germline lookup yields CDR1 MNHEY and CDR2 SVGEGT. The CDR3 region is CASSDRDRHEKLFF. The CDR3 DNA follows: TGTGCCAGCAGTGACCGGGACAGACATGAAAAACTGTTTTTT.

Here the CDR3 reads CASRPTGTGGEKLFF. CDR3 DNA sequence: TGTGCCAGCAGGCCAACCGGGACAGGGGGCGAAAAACTGTTTTTT. The chain couples TRBV28 to TRBJ1-4; 12 bases are a match to TRBD1. The CDR3 totals 15 residues. V gave up 6 bases and J gave up 8 bases; unmatched junction bases: 7. Germline CDR1 MDHEN, CDR2 SYDVKM.

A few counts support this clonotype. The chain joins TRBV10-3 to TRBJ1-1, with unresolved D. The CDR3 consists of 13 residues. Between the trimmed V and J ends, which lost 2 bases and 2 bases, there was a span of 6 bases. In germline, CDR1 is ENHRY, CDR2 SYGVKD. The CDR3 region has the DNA TGTGCCATCAGTGAGGAGCCCAACACTGAAGCTTTCTTT. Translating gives CAISEEPNTEAFF.

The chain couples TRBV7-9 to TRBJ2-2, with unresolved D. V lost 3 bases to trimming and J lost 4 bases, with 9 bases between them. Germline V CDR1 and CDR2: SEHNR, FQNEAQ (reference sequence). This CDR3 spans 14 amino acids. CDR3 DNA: TGTGCCAGCAGCTTCCAGGAAAGCACCGGGGAGCTGTTTTTT. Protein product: CASSFQESTGELFF.

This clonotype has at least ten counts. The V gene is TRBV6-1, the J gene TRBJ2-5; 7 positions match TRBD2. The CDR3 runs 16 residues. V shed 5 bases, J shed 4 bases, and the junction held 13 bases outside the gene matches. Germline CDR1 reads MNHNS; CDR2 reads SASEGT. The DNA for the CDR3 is TGTGCCAGCAGTTCGCGATTGACTAGCCGGGGAGAGACCCAGTACTTC. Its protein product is CASSSRLTSRGETQYF.

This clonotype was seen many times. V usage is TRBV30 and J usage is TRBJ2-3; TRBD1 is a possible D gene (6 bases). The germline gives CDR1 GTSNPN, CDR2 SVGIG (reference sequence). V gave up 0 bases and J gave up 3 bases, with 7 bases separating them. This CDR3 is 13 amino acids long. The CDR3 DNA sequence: TGTGCCTGGAGTGTCCAGGGGACAGATACGCAGTATTTT. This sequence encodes CAWSVQGTDTQYF.

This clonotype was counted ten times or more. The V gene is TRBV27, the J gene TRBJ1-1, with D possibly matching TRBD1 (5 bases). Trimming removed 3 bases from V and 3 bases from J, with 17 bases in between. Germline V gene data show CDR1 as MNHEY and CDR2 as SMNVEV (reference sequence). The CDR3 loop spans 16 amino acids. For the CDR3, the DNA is TGTGCCAGCAGTTTCTCAAATACAGGTTTCTACACTGAAGCTTTCTTT. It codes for CASSFSNTGFYTEAFF.

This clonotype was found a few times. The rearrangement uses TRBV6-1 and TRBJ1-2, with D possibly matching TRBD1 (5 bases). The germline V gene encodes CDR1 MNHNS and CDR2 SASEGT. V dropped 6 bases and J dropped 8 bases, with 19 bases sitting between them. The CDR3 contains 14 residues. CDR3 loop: CASRFQMGGSGYTF. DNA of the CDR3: TGTGCCAGCAGATTCCAAATGGGGGGAAGCGGCTACACCTTC.

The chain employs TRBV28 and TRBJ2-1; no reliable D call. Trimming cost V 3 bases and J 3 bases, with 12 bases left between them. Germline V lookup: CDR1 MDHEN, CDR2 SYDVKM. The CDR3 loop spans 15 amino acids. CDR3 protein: CASSLVLTDYNEQFF. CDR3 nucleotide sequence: TGTGCCAGCAGTTTGGTTTTGACTGACTACAATGAGCAGTTCTTC.

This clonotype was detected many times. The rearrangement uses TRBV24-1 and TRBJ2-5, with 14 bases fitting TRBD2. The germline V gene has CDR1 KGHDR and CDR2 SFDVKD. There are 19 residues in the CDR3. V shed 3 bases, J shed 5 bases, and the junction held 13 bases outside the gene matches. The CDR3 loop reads CATSDPYGTSGRSGETQYF. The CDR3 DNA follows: TGTGCCACCAGTGATCCCTATGGGACTAGCGGGAGATCGGGGGAGACCCAGTACTTC.

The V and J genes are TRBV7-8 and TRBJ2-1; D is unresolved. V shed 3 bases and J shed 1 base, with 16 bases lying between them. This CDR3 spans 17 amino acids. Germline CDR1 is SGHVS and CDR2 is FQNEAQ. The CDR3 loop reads CASSFTPEARSYNEQFF. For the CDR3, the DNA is TGTGCCAGCAGCTTTACCCCCGAGGCTAGATCCTACAATGAGCAGTTCTTC. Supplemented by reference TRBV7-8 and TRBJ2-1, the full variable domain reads GAGVSQSPRYKVAKRGQDVALRCDPISGHVSLFWYQQALGQGPEFLTYFQNEAQLDKSGLPSDRFFAERPEGSVSTLKIQRTQQEDSAVYLCASSFTPEARSYNEQFFGPGTRLTVL.